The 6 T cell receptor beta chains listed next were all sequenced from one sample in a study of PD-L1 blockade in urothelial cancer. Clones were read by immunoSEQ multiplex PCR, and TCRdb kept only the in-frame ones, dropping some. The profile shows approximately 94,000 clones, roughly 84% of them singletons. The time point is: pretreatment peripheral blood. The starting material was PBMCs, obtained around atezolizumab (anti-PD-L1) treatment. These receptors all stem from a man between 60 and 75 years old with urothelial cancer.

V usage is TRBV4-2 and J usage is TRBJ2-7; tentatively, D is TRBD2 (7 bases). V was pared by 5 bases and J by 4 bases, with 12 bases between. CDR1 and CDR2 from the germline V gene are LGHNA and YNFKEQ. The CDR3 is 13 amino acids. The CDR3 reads CASSFGGAYEQYF. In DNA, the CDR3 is TGTGCCAGCAGCTTTGGGGGGGCTTACGAGCAGTACTTC.

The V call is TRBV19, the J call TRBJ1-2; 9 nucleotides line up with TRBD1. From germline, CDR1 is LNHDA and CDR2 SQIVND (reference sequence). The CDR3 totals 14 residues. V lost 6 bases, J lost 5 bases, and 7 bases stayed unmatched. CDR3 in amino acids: CASRSPGQGYGYTF. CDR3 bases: TGTGCCAGTAGATCACCGGGACAGGGATATGGCTACACCTTC.

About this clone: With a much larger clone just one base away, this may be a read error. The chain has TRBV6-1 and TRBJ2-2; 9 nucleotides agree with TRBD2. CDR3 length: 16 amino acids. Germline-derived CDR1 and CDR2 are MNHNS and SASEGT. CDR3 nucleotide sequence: TGTGCCGGCAGTGCGAGCGGGGGGACGAACACCGGGGAGCTGTTTTTT. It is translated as CAGSASGGTNTGELFF.

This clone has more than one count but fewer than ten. The CDR3 sequence is CASRHRGQGTGELFF. CDR3 coding DNA: TGTGCCAGCAGACATAGGGGACAGGGAACCGGGGAGCTGTTTTTT. This sequence joins TRBV28 and TRBJ2-2, with 9 bases fitting TRBD1. Germline CDR1 is MDHEN and CDR2 is SYDVKM. V trimming: 6 bases; J trimming: 5 bases; junction bases outside the gene matches: 7. CDR3 size: 15 residues. Complete variable domain (other parts from reference TRBV28 and TRBJ2-2): DVKVTQSSRYLVKRTGEKVFLECVQDMDHENMFWYRQDPGLGLRLIYFSYDVKMKEKGDIPEGYSVSREKKERFSLILESASTNQTSMYLCASRHRGQGTGELFFGEGSRLTVL.

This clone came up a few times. The CDR3 region is CAISGDSLKILQFF. CDR3 nucleotides: TGTGCCATCAGCGGGGACAGCCTAAAAATATTGCAGTTCTTC. The rearrangement links TRBV10-3 to TRBJ2-1, with TRBD1 identical over 7 bases. The CDR3 length is 14 residues. The ends lost 6 bases at V and 12 bases at J; junction bases unmatched: 14. The germline CDR1 and CDR2 sequences are ENHRY and SYGVKD.

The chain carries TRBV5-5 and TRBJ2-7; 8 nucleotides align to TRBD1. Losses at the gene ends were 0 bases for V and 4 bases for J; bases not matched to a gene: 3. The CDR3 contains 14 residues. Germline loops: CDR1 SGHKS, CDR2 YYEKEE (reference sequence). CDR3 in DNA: TGTGCCAGCAGCTTGGGACAGGGGATGTACGAGCAGTACTTC. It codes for CASSLGQGMYEQYF.